One sample yielded the 17 T cell receptor beta chains listed below, sequenced in a study of blood T cell repertoires in COVID-19. This table comes from immunoSEQ multiplex PCR, and its TCRdb copy is limited to in-frame clones, with some not included. Among roughly 130,000 clones listed, over 80% were seen once. The material sequenced was peripheral blood. The receptors come from a man aged 35-49 years with active or convalescent COVID-19.

The table lists this clone with a few counts. The chain combines TRBV4-2 with TRBJ1-5; D may be TRBD1 (5 bases). The germline gives CDR1 LGHNA, CDR2 YNFKEQ. The ends were cut back, 1 base at V and 4 bases at J, with 11 bases in the middle. The CDR3 extends over 15 amino acids. The CDR3 here is CASSQAGPQNQPQHF. The CDR3 DNA reads as TGTGCCAGCAGCCAAGCAGGGCCTCAGAATCAGCCCCAGCATTTT.

The chain recombines TRBV19 with TRBJ2-3, with a weak D call TRBD1 (6 bases). The CDR3 extends over 16 amino acids. Germline V gives CDR1 LNHDA, CDR2 SQIVND (reference sequence). The V gene lost 4 bases and the J gene lost 2 bases, with 16 bases spanning the gap. The CDR3 DNA reads as TGTGCCAGTAGTACTACGGGACAATTCGCCACAGATACGCAGTATTTT. Translation: CASSTTGQFATDTQYF.

J is TRBJ1-1 and V is TRBV9; D possibly corresponds to TRBD1 (5 bases). Germline V gives CDR1 SGDLS, CDR2 YYNGEE. V lost 2 bases, J lost 7 bases, and 15 bases lay in between. This CDR3 has 14 residues. CDR3 region: CASSVPPDGGEAFF. DNA for the CDR3: TGTGCCAGCAGCGTTCCCCCGGACGGGGGTGAAGCTTTCTTT.

The rearrangement links TRBV9 to TRBJ2-5; no firm D call. Trimming took 0 bases from V and 2 from J, leaving 11 bases between them. There are 15 residues in the CDR3. Germline CDR1 SGDLS, CDR2 YYNGEE. CDR3 DNA: TGTGCCAGCAGCGTAGCCTCCCTCAGTCAAGAGACCCAGTACTTC. Its translation: CASSVASLSQETQYF.

This clone was observed a single time. The chain employs TRBV14 and TRBJ2-6; the D gene is possibly TRBD1 (6 bases). CDR1 is SGHDN, CDR2 FVKESK, per germline. Trimming took 1 base from V and 4 from J, leaving 11 bases between them. The CDR3 is 16 amino acids. The CDR3 DNA is TGTGCCAGCAGCCAAGTTGGACAGCTCGGGGCCAACGTCCTGACTTTC. Translated: CASSQVGQLGANVLTF.

This rearrangement joins TRBV6-6 to TRBJ1-1; unclear D gene. This CDR3 comprises 11 residues. Germline CDR1 and CDR2: MNHNY and SVGAGI (reference sequence). V was cut by 2 bases and J by 10 bases, with 8 bases left in between. For the CDR3, the DNA is TGTGCCAGCAGTTACCTCAGTGTAGCTTTCTTT. This gives the protein CASSYLSVAFF.

This sequence joins TRBV5-1 and TRBJ2-2; no clear D gene. V lost 0 bases and J lost 3, with 9 bases in between. The CDR3 covers 15 residues. In germline, CDR1 is SGHRS, CDR2 YFSETQ. CDR3 nucleotides: TGCGCCAGCAGCTTGGGGTTGCTAGACACCGGGGAGCTGTTTTTT. Protein: CASSLGLLDTGELFF.

This clone was detected once. V is TRBV5-1 and J is TRBJ2-5; 10 bases are a match to TRBD2. The J segment lost 5 bases and the V segment lost 3 bases, leaving 7 bases of the junction unmatched. The CDR3 totals 15 residues. Germline CDR1 and CDR2: SGHRS and YFSETQ. The CDR3 is CASSSERGGRETQYF. CDR3 nucleotide sequence: TGCGCCAGCAGCTCTGAGCGGGGGGGCCGGGAGACCCAGTACTTC.

The chain recombines TRBV4-1 with TRBJ1-1; a weak D match, TRBD1 (6 bases). Trimming pared 2 bases from V and 0 bases from J, leaving 13 bases between. This CDR3 is built from 16 residues. The germline V gene encodes CDR1 MGHRA and CDR2 YSYEKL. CDR3 region: CASSQSGTKMNTEAFF. CDR3 bases: TGCGCCAGCAGCCAATCCGGGACAAAAATGAACACTGAAGCTTTCTTT.

This clone was observed once. The chain combines TRBV15 with TRBJ2-7; D is unclear. The germline V and J ends were trimmed by 0 bases and 3 bases, with 9 bases remaining between them. The germline V gene encodes CDR1 LNHNV and CDR2 YYDKDF (reference sequence). The CDR3 loop spans 14 amino acids. CDR3 DNA sequence: TGTGCCACCAGCAGAGATCGTCAGAACTACGAGCAGTACTTC. Protein product: CATSRDRQNYEQYF.

This clone was seen a few times. Other DNA sequences in the same sample also yield this CDR3. The J gene is TRBJ2-7, the V gene TRBV12-3 or TRBV12-4, with a possible D match to TRBD2 (5 bases). The CDR3 loop spans 13 amino acids. Trimming stripped 5 bases from V and 1 base from J, with 9 bases between. The CDR3 spells CASSPGKSYEQYF. The CDR3 DNA sequence: TGTGCCAGCAGTCCCGGGAAGTCCTACGAGCAGTACTTC.

The CDR3 region has the DNA TGTGCCAGCAGCCCGAGGGCGGGGGGGCTATTCGGAGATACGCAGTATTTT. Translating it yields CASSPRAGGLFGDTQYF. The chain combines TRBV7-8 with TRBJ2-3; TRBD2 matches 9 bases. The CDR3 sequence is 17 residues long. J lost 5 bases, V lost 5 bases, and 14 bases had no gene match. Per germline, CDR1 SGHVS and CDR2 FQNEAQ.

The V gene is TRBV7-2, the J gene TRBJ2-3, with 15 bases fitting TRBD2. Germline lookup yields CDR1 SGHTA and CDR2 FQGNSA. The CDR3 has 19 residues. After removal of 5 bases from V and 2 bases from J, the junction contained 11 bases not matched to a gene. The DNA for the CDR3 is TGTGCCAGCAGCGCGCACCCGGGACTAGCGGGGGGATTCACAGATACGCAGTATTTT. As protein: CASSAHPGLAGGFTDTQYF.

CDR3: CASSLTGTGNTIYF. CDR3 nucleotide sequence: TGTGCCAGCAGCTTGACAGGGACTGGAAACACCATATATTTT. This chain uses TRBV11-3 with TRBJ1-3, with 7 bases identical to TRBD1. CDR3 length: 14 amino acids. V was clipped by 3 bases and J by 2 bases; unmatched bases: 1. CDR1 SGHNT and CDR2 YENEEA come from the germline V gene.

This sequence joins TRBV7-2 and TRBJ1-5; 9 bases map to TRBD1. This CDR3 comprises 15 residues. From germline, CDR1 is SGHTA and CDR2 FQGNSA. The V gene end was trimmed by 8 bases and the J gene end by 6 bases; junction bases not matched to a gene: 11. CDR3 residues: CASSRGDREAQPQHF. CDR3 sequence (DNA): TGTGCCAGCTCCCGAGGGGACAGGGAGGCTCAGCCCCAGCATTTT.

The chain is built from TRBV6-6 and TRBJ2-1, with TRBD2 matching 11 bases. Germline values: CDR1 MNHNY, CDR2 SVGAGI (reference sequence). V lost 4 bases, J lost 4 bases, and 6 bases stayed unmatched. This CDR3 is 16 amino acids long. CDR3 in amino acids: CASSSITSGGYNEQFF. The DNA for the CDR3 is TGTGCCAGCAGTTCAATAACTAGCGGGGGTTACAATGAGCAGTTCTTC.

V and J are TRBV14 and TRBJ1-5, with 9 bases matching TRBD1. This CDR3 comprises 17 residues. With V trimmed by 4 bases and J by 4 bases, 11 bases remained unmatched. Germline V gene data show CDR1 as SGHDN and CDR2 as FVKESK. The CDR3 reads CASSPRDRVIGNQPQHF. The CDR3 DNA reads as TGTGCCAGCAGCCCTCGGGACAGGGTGATTGGGAATCAGCCCCAGCATTTT.